A selection of T cell receptor beta chains follows, all from one sample in a study of T cell responses to AZD1222 COVID-19 vaccine. Sequencing used immunoSEQ multiplex PCR; TCRdb keeps in-frame clones, though not all of them. The sample contains around 130,000 clones, 86% of which appear only once. Specimen: peripheral blood, collected on day 0 of AZD1222 vaccination. The receptor source for this set is an adult in good health. Both conserved end residues are part of each CDR3. The D gene is left open where the match is weak. Rows give clone size only sometimes, using once, few, many, or a class for an expanded clone.

V,J,D,size,CDR3,DNA
TRBV5-6,TRBJ2-4,.,.,CASSLMSRVRDIQYF,TGTGCCAGCAGCTTGATGTCTCGGGTTCGGGACATTCAGTACTTC
TRBV19,TRBJ2-3,.,.,CASSIARKHTDTQYF,TGTGCCAGTAGTATAGCCAGGAAACACACAGATACGCAGTATTTT
TRBV7-3,TRBJ2-1,TRBD2,.,CASSLTPLLAGGLNEQFF,TGTGCCAGCAGCTTAACCCCCCTACTAGCGGGGGGGCTCAATGAGCAGTTCTTC
TRBV19,TRBJ2-3,TRBD2,.,CASSIGGTSGATSTDTQYF,TGTGCCAGTAGTATAGGCGGAACTAGCGGGGCCACTAGCACAGATACGCAGTATTTT
TRBV7-2,TRBJ1-2,.,.,CASSLGRGVGYTF,TGTGCCAGCAGCTTAGGGCGGGGGGTTGGCTACACCTTC
TRBV6-5,TRBJ1-1,.,.,CASSYSKSLGSRAFF,TGTGCCAGCAGTTACTCGAAAAGTTTGGGTTCAAGAGCTTTCTTT
TRBV9,TRBJ2-5,.,.,CASSTQTGGRGETQYF,TGTGCCAGCAGCACCCAGACGGGTGGGAGGGGGGAGACCCAGTACTTC
TRBV7-2,TRBJ1-5,.,few,CASSLAPDQPQHF,TGTGCCAGCAGCTTAGCCCCGGATCAGCCCCAGCATTTT
TRBV7-8,TRBJ2-5,.,.,CASGRGETQYF,TGTGCCAGCGGGCGAGGAGAGACCCAGTACTTC
TRBV11-2,TRBJ1-4,TRBD1,once,CASSLNVDRDRIFF,TGTGCCAGCAGCTTAAACGTGGACCGGGACAGGATATTTTTT
TRBV19,TRBJ2-5,.,.,CASSIAVTQETQYF,TGTGCCAGTAGTATCGCTGTGACCCAAGAGACCCAGTACTTC
TRBV20-1,TRBJ1-6,TRBD1,once,CSASTGGSSNSYNSPLHF,TGCAGTGCTAGTACAGGGGGCTCTTCGAACTCCTATAATTCACCCCTCCACTTT
TRBV10-3,TRBJ2-4,TRBD2,.,CAISGTPEGTSGINIQYF,TGTGCCATCAGTGGGACCCCTGAAGGGACTAGCGGTATAAACATTCAGTACTTC
TRBV27,TRBJ2-7,TRBD1,.,CASINTGTGDTYEQYF,TGTGCCAGCATTAACACCGGGACAGGGGATACGTACGAGCAGTACTTC
TRBV7-2,TRBJ2-6,TRBD2,.,CASSGGTRLSGANVLTF,TGTGCCAGCAGCGGAGGGACTAGACTTTCTGGGGCCAACGTCCTGACTTTC
TRBV5-1,TRBJ2-6,.,.,CASSETPGANVLTF,TGCGCCAGCAGCGAGACCCCTGGGGCCAACGTCCTGACTTTC
TRBV3-1/TRBV3-2,TRBJ1-1,.,.,CASSPRTGNTEAFF,TGTGCCAGCAGCCCTAGGACTGGGAACACTGAAGCTTTCTTT
TRBV7-2,TRBJ1-1,.,.,CASSLGAFF,TGTGCCAGCAGCTTGGGAGCTTTCTTT
TRBV24-1,TRBJ2-3,.,.,CATSDYTLPTQYF,TGTGCCACCAGTGATTATACCCTTCCGACGCAGTATTTT
TRBV2,TRBJ1-6,.,.,CASSDLGDSPLHF,TGTGCCAGCAGTGATTTAGGGGATTCACCCCTCCACTTT
TRBV7-8,TRBJ1-6,.,.,CASSLVVGRINSPLHF,TGTGCCAGCAGCTTAGTTGTCGGACGGATTAATTCACCCCTCCACTTT
TRBV7-9,TRBJ1-5,.,.,CASSLGTAIDPQHF,TGTGCCAGCAGCTTAGGGACCGCCATTGATCCCCAGCATTTT
TRBV29-1,TRBJ1-2,.,.,CSVEDQDSGGYTF,TGCAGCGTTGAAGACCAGGACAGCGGCGGCTACACCTTC
TRBV11-2,TRBJ2-1,.,.,CASSLGEGAPRPFF,TGTGCCAGCAGCTTAGGGGAAGGGGCCCCCAGGCCGTTCTTC
TRBV7-2,TRBJ1-1,TRBD1,.,CASSLQGGDTEAFF,TGTGCCAGCAGCCTCCAGGGGGGCGACACTGAAGCTTTCTTT
TRBV30,TRBJ1-3,.,once,CAWSTGRNSGNTIYF,TGTGCCTGGAGTACGGGACGGAACTCTGGAAACACCATATATTTT
TRBV6-2/TRBV6-3,TRBJ1-5,.,.,CASSYEQVDQPQHF,TGTGCCAGCAGTTACGAACAGGTAGATCAGCCCCAGCATTTT
TRBV20-1,TRBJ1-2,.,.,CSARRDYGYTF,TGCAGTGCTAGAAGGGACTATGGCTACACCTTC
TRBV30,TRBJ2-3,.,.,CAWSGKMDTQYF,TGTGCCTGGAGCGGTAAAATGGATACGCAGTATTTT
TRBV27,TRBJ2-5,TRBD2,.,CASSSPGTTETQYF,TGTGCCAGCAGTTCTCCCGGGACTACGGAGACCCAGTACTTC
TRBV28,TRBJ2-5,.,.,CASSTERTQYF,TGTGCCAGCAGTACCGAAAGGACCCAGTACTTC
TRBV9,TRBJ1-5,.,.,CASSVEGSNQPQHF,TGTGCCAGCAGCGTAGAGGGAAGCAATCAGCCCCAGCATTTT
TRBV5-1,TRBJ1-1,.,.,CASSPATHTEAFF,TGCGCCAGCAGCCCTGCGACACACACTGAAGCTTTCTTT
TRBV7-2,TRBJ2-4,.,.,CASSSYTRNLAKNIQYF,TGTGCCAGCAGCTCTTATACCCGAAACTTAGCCAAAAACATTCAGTACTTC
TRBV19,TRBJ1-5,.,.,CASRDWGGQPQHF,TGTGCCAGTAGGGATTGGGGGGGTCAGCCCCAGCATTTT
TRBV4-3,TRBJ2-7,.,.,CASSQDMGPPSYEQYF,TGCGCCAGCAGCCAAGATATGGGACCCCCGTCCTACGAGCAGTACTTC
TRBV6-1,TRBJ2-1,TRBD2,.,CASSELGRGVLVF,TGTGCCAGCAGTGAATTAGGGCGGGGGGTCCTGGTCTTC
TRBV7-2,TRBJ2-1,TRBD1,once,CASSFERGLNEQFF,TGTGCCAGCAGCTTCGAAAGGGGGCTGAATGAGCAGTTCTTC
TRBV5-1,TRBJ2-1,.,.,CASSLGGETSYNEQFF,TGCGCCAGCAGCTTAGGAGGAGAGACATCCTACAATGAGCAGTTCTTC
TRBV6-5,TRBJ1-5,.,once,CASTGQWDQPQHF,TGTGCCAGCACCGGTCAATGGGATCAGCCCCAGCATTTT
TRBV3-1/TRBV3-2,TRBJ1-1,.,.,CASSQVGGVNTEAFF,TGTGCCAGCAGCCAAGTCGGAGGGGTTAACACTGAAGCTTTCTTT
TRBV4-1,TRBJ2-5,.,.,CASSQGVAPTGEGETQYF,TGCGCCAGCAGCCAGGGGGTGGCACCGACAGGGGAGGGAGAGACCCAGTACTTC
TRBV16,TRBJ1-6,.,once,CASSQSSGDNSPLHF,TGTGCCAGCAGCCAATCGTCGGGAGATAATTCACCCCTCCACTTT